These 31 T cell receptor beta chains share one sample of origin, sequenced in a study of OX40 agonist ivuxolimab in advanced cancers. TCRdb's table, derived via immunoSEQ multiplex PCR, lists solely in-frame clones and lacks some. This table has about 20,000 clones, about 83% appearing once. Source: CD4+ or CD8+ T cells sorted from blood, taken in a trial of the OX40 agonist ivuxolimab. These receptor sequences come from an adult with an advanced solid tumor such as melanoma, head and neck, liver or kidney cancer.

The chain recombines TRBV5-1 with TRBJ2-7; 9 bases fit TRBD2. Trimming took 2 bases from V and 1 from J; bases not matched to a gene: 1. The CDR3 totals 14 residues. In germline, CDR1 is SGHRS, CDR2 YFSETQ. This chain's CDR3 is CASSFSGGSYEQYF. As DNA, the CDR3 is TGCGCCAGCAGCTTTAGCGGGGGATCCTACGAGCAGTACTTC.

This chain connects TRBV27 to TRBJ1-4; 9 bases align to TRBD1. The trim removed 7 bases at V and 2 bases at J, leaving 8 bases unmatched. This CDR3 is 16 amino acids long. CDR1 MNHEY and CDR2 SMNVEV come from the germline V gene (reference sequence). The CDR3, as DNA: TGTGCCAGCAAGCCGACAGGGGGATGGACTAATGAAAAACTGTTTTTT. Protein sequence: CASKPTGGWTNEKLFF.

The CDR3 loop reads CATSPWAEGNQPQHF. The DNA for the CDR3 is TGTGCCACCAGTCCCTGGGCCGAGGGCAATCAGCCCCAGCATTTT. The chain combines TRBV15 with TRBJ1-5; no reliable D call. The CDR3 totals 15 residues. V gave up 6 bases and J gave up 2 bases, with 14 bases separating them. Germline V gives CDR1 LNHNV, CDR2 YYDKDF (reference sequence).

The chain combines TRBV6-1 with TRBJ1-6; D is undetermined. The CDR3 runs to 17 residues. V was shortened by 1 base and J by 2 bases, with 12 bases between the two germline ends. CDR1 and CDR2 (germline): MNHNS, SASEGT. CDR3 in amino acids: CASSEEPGSAYNSPLHF. CDR3 nucleotides: TGTGCCAGCAGTGAAGAGCCTGGATCGGCCTATAATTCACCCCTCCACTTT.

This chain joins TRBV27 and TRBJ1-5, with D possibly being TRBD1 (5 bases). The CDR3 is made up of 16 amino acids. Germline CDR1 and CDR2: MNHEY and SMNVEV (reference sequence). V lost 0 bases to trimming and J lost 7 bases, with 16 bases between them. CDR3 loop: CASSLSGPAGLQPQHF. CDR3 bases: TGTGCCAGCAGTTTATCGGGGCCCGCGGGATTACAGCCCCAGCATTTT.

The CDR3: CATDPGQGVWTEAFF. The CDR3 region has the DNA TGTGCCACCGACCCGGGACAGGGCGTATGGACTGAAGCTTTCTTT. This rearrangement joins TRBV15 to TRBJ1-1; TRBD1 matches 9 bases. Germline loops: CDR1 LNHNV, CDR2 YYDKDF (reference sequence). The CDR3 extends over 15 amino acids. The J segment lost 5 bases and the V segment lost 8 bases, leaving 12 bases of the junction unmatched.

This chain joins TRBV12-2 and TRBJ1-2. TRBV12-2 is annotated as a pseudogene. The CDR3 spans 13 residues. The CDR3 DNA follows: TGTGCAAGTCGCTCAGCGACCCTTTCCGGCTACACCTTC. Its translation: CASRSATLSGYTF.

The chain joins TRBV29-1 to TRBJ1-1; D is uncertain. V was clipped by 0 bases and J by 11 bases, with 13 bases between them. This CDR3 spans 12 amino acids. Germline-derived CDR1 and CDR2 are SQVTM and ANQGSEA. The CDR3 spells CSVEDLYGGAFF. In nucleotides, the CDR3 is TGCAGCGTTGAAGATCTGTACGGCGGGGCTTTCTTT.

The chain has TRBV7-2 and TRBJ1-1, with D maybe TRBD1 (5 bases). The CDR3 consists of 16 residues. Germline V lookup: CDR1 SGHTA, CDR2 FQGNSA. V was clipped by 1 base and J by 0 bases, with 12 bases between them. The DNA of the CDR3 is TGTGCCAGCAGCTTAGGAGGGACGGGGATGAACACTGAAGCTTTCTTT. This sequence encodes CASSLGGTGMNTEAFF.

The chain is built from TRBV6-5 and TRBJ2-5; D uncertain. Per germline, CDR1 MNHEY and CDR2 SVGAGI. V lost 3 bases and J 1 base, leaving 6 bases between the germline ends. The CDR3 runs 13 residues. The CDR3 spells CASSYQPQETQYF. The CDR3 DNA reads TGTGCCAGCAGTTATCAACCCCAAGAGACCCAGTACTTC.

The chain employs TRBV27 and TRBJ2-7; no definite D call. The CDR3 runs 13 residues. Between the trimmed V and J ends, which lost 0 bases and 4 bases, there was a span of 7 bases. CDR1 MNHEY and CDR2 SMNVEV come from the germline V gene (reference sequence). Written as DNA, the CDR3 is TGTGCCAGCAGTTTATCGGGTGGGTACGAGCAGTACTTC. It encodes CASSLSGGYEQYF.

This clone occurred once. The chain recombines TRBV7-8 with TRBJ2-5; D is unresolved. Germline CDR1 and CDR2: SGHVS and FQNEAQ. V was shortened by 5 bases and J by 1 base, with 8 bases between the two germline ends. The CDR3 runs 13 residues. The DNA of the CDR3 is TGTGCCAGCAGCGCTGGAACCCAAGAGACCCAGTACTTC. Protein: CASSAGTQETQYF.

J is TRBJ1-1 and V is TRBV4-3; D is ambiguous. The CDR3 length is 15 residues. Germline-derived CDR1 and CDR2 are LGHNA and YSLEER. V was pared by 2 bases and J by 2 bases, with 12 bases between. The CDR3 sequence is CASSQRGGINTEAFF. The CDR3 nucleotides read TGCGCCAGCAGCCAAAGAGGAGGGATTAACACTGAAGCTTTCTTT.

The chain employs TRBV11-2 and TRBJ2-7; 12 bases are a match to TRBD1. V lost 4 bases, J lost 3 bases, and 10 bases stayed unmatched. CDR1 SGHAT and CDR2 FQNNGV come from the germline V gene. This CDR3 comprises 17 residues. The CDR3 spells CASSSWGTGGAFYEQYF. Written as DNA, the CDR3 is TGTGCCAGCAGCTCCTGGGGGACAGGGGGCGCGTTCTACGAGCAGTACTTC. Together with reference TRBV11-2 and TRBJ2-7, the CDR3 gives the full variable domain: EAGVAQSPRYKIIEKRQSVAFWCNPISGHATLYWYQQILGQGPKLLIQFQNNGVVDDSQLPKDRFSAERLKGVDSTLKIQPAKLEDSAVYLCASSSWGTGGAFYEQYFGPGTRLTVT.

The rearrangement joins TRBV2 to TRBJ1-4, with D hard to call. The CDR3 is 15 residues long. V lost 1 base, J lost 0 bases, and 6 bases lay in between. Looked up from germline, CDR1 is SNHLY and CDR2 is FYNNEI. The CDR3 bases are TGTGCCAGCAGTGAAGGGCTCTCAACTAATGAAAAACTGTTTTTT. Translated, it gives CASSEGLSTNEKLFF.

The chain uses TRBV5-1 and TRBJ1-6; 12 nucleotides line up with TRBD1. Germline loops: CDR1 SGHRS, CDR2 YFSETQ. The CDR3 has 15 residues. With 0 bases clipped from V and 15 bases from J, the junction kept 7 bases outside the gene matches. The CDR3 reads CASSLEGDRGQLLHF. The CDR3 DNA sequence: TGCGCCAGCAGCTTGGAAGGGGACAGGGGGCAGCTCCTCCACTTT.

Sample share makes this clone medium-sized. The chain couples TRBV9 to TRBJ2-7, with TRBD2 matching 8 bases. Trimming took 3 bases from V and 5 from J; bases not matched to a gene: 16. The CDR3 consists of 17 residues. Germline CDR1 reads SGDLS; CDR2 reads YYNGEE. CDR3 sequence (DNA): TGTGCCAGCAGCGCGTTCCCGGGACTAGGAAATCTTAACGAGCAGTACTTC. Translation: CASSAFPGLGNLNEQYF.

The chain has TRBV11-2 and TRBJ1-1, with TRBD1 identical over 11 bases. The CDR3 runs to 16 residues. Per germline, CDR1 SGHAT and CDR2 FQNNGV. Trimming at V came to 1 base and at J to 5 bases, leaving 6 bases not matched to a gene. CDR3 in amino acids: CASSLVWTGGDTEAFF. CDR3 nucleotides: TGTGCCAGCAGCTTAGTCTGGACAGGGGGCGATACTGAAGCTTTCTTT.

The CDR3: CASRVGAGIHEQYF. The CDR3 DNA sequence: TGTGCCAGTCGTGTAGGGGCCGGGATCCACGAGCAGTACTTC. This chain connects TRBV19 to TRBJ2-7, with D perhaps being TRBD1 or TRBD2 (5 bases each). The CDR3 has 14 residues. The germline gives CDR1 LNHDA, CDR2 SQIVND (reference sequence). The V end was cut by 8 bases, the J end by 5 bases, with 19 bases between.

This chain connects TRBV4-1 to TRBJ1-5; possible D gene TRBD1, 5 bases. This CDR3 has 16 residues. CDR1 is MGHRA, CDR2 YSYEKL, per germline. V gave up 1 base and J gave up 0 bases, with 10 bases separating them. DNA of the CDR3: TGCGCCAGCAGCCAAGGGCAGGGATATAGCAATCAGCCCCAGCATTTT. It yields the protein CASSQGQGYSNQPQHF.

The chain uses TRBV6-4 and TRBJ2-2; 9 positions agree with TRBD2. CDR1 and CDR2 from the germline V gene are MRHNA and SNTAGT. Trimming cost V 5 bases and J 7 bases; bases outside gene matches: 5. The CDR3 totals 14 residues. The CDR3 region is CASSRTSEVGELFF. The CDR3 coding sequence is TGTGCCAGCAGTCGGACTAGCGAGGTCGGGGAGCTGTTTTTT.

The chain recombines TRBV27 with TRBJ2-1, with 7 bases fitting TRBD1. The CDR3 contains 14 residues. Germline CDR1 MNHEY, CDR2 SMNVEV (reference sequence). J gave up 2 bases and V 5 bases, and 3 bases lay outside the gene matches. CDR3 coding DNA: TGTGCCAGCAGTGAGACAGGGACCTACAATGAGCAGTTCTTC. Translated: CASSETGTYNEQFF.

V gene TRBV11-2 combines with J gene TRBJ2-7, with D perhaps being TRBD1 or TRBD2 (5 bases each). Germline V gene lookup returns CDR1 SGHAT and CDR2 FQNNGV. This CDR3 has 14 amino acids. V lost 2 bases to trimming and J lost 0 bases, with 8 bases between them. The CDR3 bases are TGTGCCAGCAGCTTAAGTGGGGGCTCCTACGAGCAGTACTTC. Translation gives CASSLSGGSYEQYF.

V usage is TRBV6-6 and J usage is TRBJ1-1; D unresolved. CDR3 length equals 14 residues. Between the trimmed V and J ends, which lost 2 bases and 5 bases, there was a span of 12 bases. Per germline, CDR1 MNHNY and CDR2 SVGAGI (reference sequence). This CDR3 is CASSYSRAQTEAFF. Here the CDR3 DNA reads TGTGCCAGCAGTTACAGTCGGGCTCAGACTGAAGCTTTCTTT.

The rearrangement links TRBV5-5 to TRBJ1-5, with TRBD1 matching 10 bases. The V gene's germline CDR1 is SGHKS and CDR2 YYEKEE (reference sequence). V lost 1 base, J lost 8 bases, and 12 bases stayed unmatched. The CDR3 loop spans 17 amino acids. The CDR3 reads CASSLYLRTGGSEPQHF. The DNA of the CDR3 is TGTGCCAGCAGCTTGTATCTTAGGACAGGGGGTTCTGAGCCCCAGCATTTT. Full variable domain (missing parts from reference TRBV5-5 and TRBJ1-5): DAGVTQSPTHLIKTRGQQVTLRCSPISGHKSVSWYQQVLGQGPQFIFQYYEKEERGRGNFPDRFSARQFPNYSSELNVNALLLGDSALYLCASSLYLRTGGSEPQHFGDGTRLSIL.

CDR3 sequence: CASSTRENTEAFF. CDR3 nucleotide sequence: TGTGCCAGCAGCACCAGGGAAAACACTGAAGCTTTCTTT. J is TRBJ1-1 and V is TRBV7-2, with D possibly TRBD1 on 5 matching bases. The V end was cut by 5 bases, the J end by 2 bases, with 9 bases between. The CDR3 loop spans 13 amino acids. Germline values: CDR1 SGHTA, CDR2 FQGNSA.

This sequence joins TRBV19 and TRBJ2-1; D possibly uses TRBD1 or TRBD2 (6 bases each). The CDR3 spans 14 residues. Trimming removed 5 bases from V and 5 bases from J, with 13 bases in between. CDR1 LNHDA and CDR2 SQIVND come from the germline V gene (reference sequence). The DNA for the CDR3 is TGTGCCAGTAGTCCGGGGGCGCCGAACAATGAGCAGTTCTTC. Amino acid sequence: CASSPGAPNNEQFF.

The rearrangement uses TRBV2 and TRBJ1-2; D not certain. Germline CDR1 and CDR2: SNHLY and FYNNEI. The CDR3 consists of 15 residues. V lost 3 bases, J lost 6 bases, and 17 bases lay in between. The CDR3 region is CASSERSGSQNGYTF. The CDR3 DNA is TGTGCCAGCAGTGAGCGCTCGGGCAGTCAGAATGGCTACACCTTC.

V usage is TRBV4-1 and J usage is TRBJ2-7; 7 positions match TRBD1. With 0 bases clipped from V and 5 bases from J, the junction kept 7 bases outside the gene matches. The germline CDR1 and CDR2 sequences are MGHRA and YSYEKL. CDR3 length equals 15 residues. In DNA, the CDR3 is TGCGCCAGCAGCCAAGAGCCGGGACAGAGCCACGAGCAGTACTTC. It yields the protein CASSQEPGQSHEQYF.

The chain links TRBV11-2 to TRBJ2-1, with D maybe TRBD1 (5 bases). V lost 5 bases, J lost 6 bases, and 17 bases lay in between. Germline V gene data show CDR1 as SGHAT and CDR2 as FQNNGV. This CDR3 spans 15 amino acids. CDR3 nucleotides: TGTGCCAGCAGCCTCTTTCAGGGTGCTGCCAATGAGCAGTTCTTC. Translating gives CASSLFQGAANEQFF.

Here the CDR3 reads CASSIRDPNEQFF. The CDR3 DNA sequence: TGTGCCAGTAGTATCCGGGACCCAAATGAGCAGTTCTTC. V and J are TRBV19 and TRBJ2-1; either TRBD1 or TRBD2 may supply D (5 bases each). V was clipped by 3 bases and J by 7 bases, with 10 bases between them. Germline V gene data show CDR1 as LNHDA and CDR2 as SQIVND (reference sequence). The CDR3 runs 13 residues. The entire variable domain, with the rest obtained from reference TRBV19 and TRBJ2-1, is as follows: DGGITQSPKYLFRKEGQNVTLSCEQNLNHDAMYWYRQDPGQGLRLIYYSQIVNDFQKGDIAEGYSVSREKKESFPLTVTSAQKNPTAFYLCASSIRDPNEQFFGPGTRLTVL.